This is a list of T cell receptor beta chains from one sample in a study of cytomegalovirus exposure and HLA in healthy donors. Assay used: immunoSEQ multiplex PCR; TCRdb lists only in-frame clones, some missing. Altogether fewer than 250,000 clones are present, around 83% being singletons, with the ten largest covering 10% to 13%. Sequencing input: PBMCs. The receptors shown here come from a woman aged 45-65 years in good health and CMV-seropositive. The CDR3 runs from the conserved cysteine through the conserved F or W. A D gene is named only where the DNA matches it firmly. Clone sizes are given selectively: once, few, many, or a class where the clone is expanded.

size: NA; D: NA; J: TRBJ2-1; V: TRBV6-5; DNA: TGTGCCAGCAGTTACAGGCGGACACGGGGGTCTGAGCAGTTCTTC; CDR3: CASSYRRTRGSEQFF
size: NA; D: NA; J: TRBJ1-2; V: TRBV5-4; DNA: TGTGCCAGCAGCTCGACCGGGACTCATTTCGGCTATGGCTACACCTTC; CDR3: CASSSTGTHFGYGYTF
size: NA; D: NA; J: TRBJ2-5; V: TRBV14; DNA: TGTGCCAGCAGCCAAGTAGCAGAACAAGAGACCCAGTACTTC; CDR3: CASSQVAEQETQYF
size: NA; D: NA; J: TRBJ2-7; V: TRBV7-6; DNA: TGTGCCAGCAGCTTAACCTACAGGAAAAGTACCTACGAGCAGTACTTC; CDR3: CASSLTYRKSTYEQYF
size: NA; D: TRBD1; J: TRBJ1-4; V: TRBV30; DNA: TGTGCCTGGAGTGTTCAGGGGGCAATAGGAAAACTGTTTTTT; CDR3: CAWSVQGAIGKLFF
size: NA; D: TRBD1; J: TRBJ2-2; V: TRBV5-4; DNA: TGTGCCAGCAGCCCGGACAGGGAAAACACCGGGGAGCTGTTTTTT; CDR3: CASSPDRENTGELFF
size: NA; D: TRBD2; J: TRBJ2-1; V: TRBV5-1; DNA: TGCGCCAGCAGTCAAACGACTAGCGGGGGCCAAAATGAGCAGTTCTTC; CDR3: CASSQTTSGGQNEQFF
size: NA; D: TRBD1; J: TRBJ2-1; V: TRBV18; DNA: TGTGCCAGCTCACCCGACAGGGATGAGCAGTTCTTC; CDR3: CASSPDRDEQFF
size: NA; D: NA; J: TRBJ2-5; V: TRBV9; DNA: TGTGCCAGCAGCGTAGCGGCAGGGTCGGGAGAGACCCAGTACTTC; CDR3: CASSVAAGSGETQYF
size: few; D: NA; J: TRBJ1-1; V: TRBV7-7; DNA: TGTGCCAGCAGCAAGACAGAGAACACTGAAGCTTTCTTT; CDR3: CASSKTENTEAFF
size: NA; D: TRBD1; J: TRBJ1-1; V: TRBV7-3; DNA: TGTGCCAGCAGCCTAGACAGGGGAACTGAAGCTTTCTTT; CDR3: CASSLDRGTEAFF
size: NA; D: NA; J: TRBJ2-3; V: TRBV18; DNA: TGTGCCAGCTCATCTACCGAATCGGGTACGCAGTATTTT; CDR3: CASSSTESGTQYF
size: NA; D: TRBD2; J: TRBJ2-3; V: TRBV2; DNA: TGTGCCAGCAGCCAACCGACTAGCGGGGGGGCTGCAGATACGCAGTATTTT; CDR3: CASSQPTSGGAADTQYF
size: NA; D: TRBD1; J: TRBJ2-7; V: TRBV6-5; DNA: TGTGCCAGCAGCCCCGGGACAGGGAACTACGAGCAGTACTTC; CDR3: CASSPGTGNYEQYF
size: NA; D: TRBD1; J: TRBJ1-2; V: TRBV19; DNA: TGTGCCAGTAGTCAGCAGGGGGCAGGAGGCTACACCTTC; CDR3: CASSQQGAGGYTF
size: NA; D: NA; J: TRBJ2-7; V: TRBV5-8; DNA: TGTGCCAGCAGCTTTTCAGGGTCTCGTCGGGAGCAGTACTTC; CDR3: CASSFSGSRREQYF
size: NA; D: NA; J: TRBJ2-5; V: TRBV9; DNA: TGTGCCAGCAGCGTAGACGCAGGGGACGAGACCCAGTACTTC; CDR3: CASSVDAGDETQYF
size: NA; D: TRBD1; J: TRBJ1-2; V: TRBV19; DNA: TGTGCCAGTAGCAGAACAGGGGAGGACGGCTACACCTTC; CDR3: CASSRTGEDGYTF
size: NA; D: NA; J: TRBJ1-2; V: TRBV6-1; DNA: TGTGCCAGCAGTGAAGCGCAGCGGCCGACCCGGGGCTACACCTTC; CDR3: CASSEAQRPTRGYTF
size: few; D: NA; J: TRBJ1-4; V: TRBV7-9; DNA: TGTGCCAGCAGCCCCCCTTACAAGAATGAAAAACTGTTTTTT; CDR3: CASSPPYKNEKLFF
size: NA; D: TRBD1; J: TRBJ1-3; V: TRBV2; DNA: TGTGCCAGCAGACCGGACAGGGGGAGCTCTGGAAACACCATATATTTT; CDR3: CASRPDRGSSGNTIYF
size: NA; D: NA; J: TRBJ1-2; V: TRBV5-1; DNA: TGCGCCAGCAGCTTGGTTAGTTCTAACTATGGCTACACCTTC; CDR3: CASSLVSSNYGYTF
size: NA; D: NA; J: TRBJ2-3; V: TRBV7-8; DNA: TGTGCCAGCAGCTTATTGGGGGGGCCATCCGATACGCAGTATTTT; CDR3: CASSLLGGPSDTQYF
size: NA; D: NA; J: TRBJ2-5; V: TRBV6-5; DNA: TGTGCCAGCAGTTACTTCGGGGGACAAGAGACCCAGTACTTC; CDR3: CASSYFGGQETQYF
size: few; D: NA; J: TRBJ1-4; V: TRBV30; DNA: TGTGCCTGGAGTGCGGGCGGGCGGGCTGGGAAACTGTTTTTT; CDR3: CAWSAGGRAGKLFF
size: NA; D: NA; J: TRBJ1-4; V: TRBV6-5; DNA: TGTGCCAGCAACAACAGGCGGGGTTGGGATGAAAAACTGTTTTTT; CDR3: CASNNRRGWDEKLFF
size: NA; D: NA; J: TRBJ1-5; V: TRBV7-9; DNA: TGTGCCAGCAGCGGACAGAACAATCAGCCCCAGCATTTT; CDR3: CASSGQNNQPQHF
size: NA; D: NA; J: TRBJ1-3; V: TRBV4-1; DNA: TGCGCCAGCAGCCAAGATGCACAGGCCTGGGGAAGAAACACCATATATTTT; CDR3: CASSQDAQAWGRNTIYF
size: NA; D: TRBD1; J: TRBJ2-3; V: TRBV6-1; DNA: TGTGCCAGCTTACAGGGGTTAACAGATACGCAGTATTTT; CDR3: CASLQGLTDTQYF
size: NA; D: NA; J: TRBJ1-5; V: TRBV6-6; DNA: TGTGCCAGCAGTTTTTCGAGAAATCAGCCCCAGCATTTT; CDR3: CASSFSRNQPQHF
size: NA; D: TRBD1; J: TRBJ1-4; V: TRBV15; DNA: TGTGCCACCAGCGCAGGGGACAGGGGAAGGGAAAAACTGTTTTTT; CDR3: CATSAGDRGREKLFF
size: NA; D: TRBD2; J: TRBJ2-3; V: TRBV12-5; DNA: TGTGCTAGTGGTTTGCTCGATGGAAGGGCAGCGGGGGGGACAGATACGCAGTATTTT; CDR3: CASGLLDGRAAGGTDTQYF
size: NA; D: TRBD2; J: TRBJ2-3; V: TRBV6-1; DNA: TGTGCCAGCACCTCCGGGGGGGCAGGGAGAGATACGCAGTATTTT; CDR3: CASTSGGAGRDTQYF
size: NA; D: NA; J: TRBJ1-1; V: TRBV6-5; DNA: TGTGCCAGCAGATCCAGCGCTACAGGGAATAATGAAGCTTTCTTT; CDR3: CASRSSATGNNEAFF
size: once; D: TRBD2; J: TRBJ2-5; V: TRBV11-2; DNA: TGTGCCAGCAGCAGACGCCGGGGGGGACAAGAGACCCAGTACTTC; CDR3: CASSRRRGGQETQYF
size: NA; D: TRBD1; J: TRBJ1-1; V: TRBV11-2; DNA: TGTGCCAGCAGGCCATGGACAGGAAAAGCGTCACATGAAGCTTTCTTT; CDR3: CASRPWTGKASHEAFF
size: few; D: TRBD1; J: TRBJ1-1; V: TRBV19; DNA: TGTGCCAGTAATGTGGGGGACAGTGAAGCTTTCTTT; CDR3: CASNVGDSEAFF
size: few; D: NA; J: TRBJ1-3; V: TRBV7-2; DNA: TGTGCCAGCAGCCGCATCAGGTCTGGAAACACCATATATTTT; CDR3: CASSRIRSGNTIYF
size: NA; D: NA; J: TRBJ1-2; V: TRBV7-9; DNA: TGTGCCAGCAGCCCCTACCGGGCCATGGAGGACTATGGCTACACCTTC; CDR3: CASSPYRAMEDYGYTF